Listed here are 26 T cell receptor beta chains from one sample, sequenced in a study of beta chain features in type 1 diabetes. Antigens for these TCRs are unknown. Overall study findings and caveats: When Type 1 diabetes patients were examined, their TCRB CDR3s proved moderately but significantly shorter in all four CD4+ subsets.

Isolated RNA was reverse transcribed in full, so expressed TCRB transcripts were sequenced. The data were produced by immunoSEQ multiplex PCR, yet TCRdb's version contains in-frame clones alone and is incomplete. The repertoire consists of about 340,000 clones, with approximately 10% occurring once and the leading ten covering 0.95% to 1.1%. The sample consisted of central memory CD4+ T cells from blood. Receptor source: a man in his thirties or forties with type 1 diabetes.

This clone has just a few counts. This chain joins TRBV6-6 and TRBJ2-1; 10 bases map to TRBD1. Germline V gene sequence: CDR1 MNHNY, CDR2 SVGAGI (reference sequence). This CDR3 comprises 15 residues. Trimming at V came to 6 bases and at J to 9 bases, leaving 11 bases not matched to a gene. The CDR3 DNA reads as TGTGCCAGCAGACTCGGACAGGGGGAGGGTGGTGAGCAGTTCTTC. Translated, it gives CASRLGQGEGGEQFF.

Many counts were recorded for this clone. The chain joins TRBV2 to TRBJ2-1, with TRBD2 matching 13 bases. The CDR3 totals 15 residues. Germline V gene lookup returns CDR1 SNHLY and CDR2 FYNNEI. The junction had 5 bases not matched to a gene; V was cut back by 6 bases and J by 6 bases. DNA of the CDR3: TGTGCCAGCAGCCGGACTAGCGGGGGATCCAATGAGCAGTTCTTC. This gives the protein CASSRTSGGSNEQFF.

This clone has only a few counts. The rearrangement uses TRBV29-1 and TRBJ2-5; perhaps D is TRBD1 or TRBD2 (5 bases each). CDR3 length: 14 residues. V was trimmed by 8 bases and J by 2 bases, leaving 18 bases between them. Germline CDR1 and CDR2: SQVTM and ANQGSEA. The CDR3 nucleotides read TGCAGCCCCAAGAGAGGGGCCCAACAAGAGACCCAGTACTTC. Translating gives CSPKRGAQQETQYF.

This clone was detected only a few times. The CDR3 DNA is TGTGCCAGCCCCACTCTGAGGTACTACGAGCAGTACTTC. Its translation is CASPTLRYYEQYF. The chain employs TRBV27 and TRBJ2-7; D is ambiguous. V lost 8 bases to trimming and J lost 3 bases, with 14 bases between them. The CDR3 has 13 amino acids. In germline, CDR1 is MNHEY, CDR2 SMNVEV (reference sequence).

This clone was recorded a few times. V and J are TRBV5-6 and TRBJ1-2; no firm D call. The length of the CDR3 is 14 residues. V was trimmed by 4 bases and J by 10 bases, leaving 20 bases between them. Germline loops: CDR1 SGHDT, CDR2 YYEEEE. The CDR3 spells CASSPPTGPDLYTF. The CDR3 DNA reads TGTGCCAGCAGCCCTCCTACTGGGCCAGATCTCTACACCTTC. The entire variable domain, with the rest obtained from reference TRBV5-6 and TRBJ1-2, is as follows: DAGVTQSPTHLIKTRGQQVTLRCSPKSGHDTVSWYQQALGQGPQFIFQYYEEEERQRGNFPDRFSGHQFPNYSSELNVNALLLGDSALYLCASSPPTGPDLYTFGSGTRLTVV.

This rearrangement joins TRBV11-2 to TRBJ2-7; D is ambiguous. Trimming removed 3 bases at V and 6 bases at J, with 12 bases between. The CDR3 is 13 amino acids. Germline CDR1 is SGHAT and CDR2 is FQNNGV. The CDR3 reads CASSFGFEGEQYF. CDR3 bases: TGTGCCAGCAGCTTCGGATTTGAAGGCGAGCAGTACTTC.

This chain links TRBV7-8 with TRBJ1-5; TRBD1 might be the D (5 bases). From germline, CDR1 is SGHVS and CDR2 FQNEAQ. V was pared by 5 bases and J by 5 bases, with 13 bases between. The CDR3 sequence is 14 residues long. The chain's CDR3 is CASSPDSFHQPQHF. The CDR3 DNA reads TGTGCCAGCAGCCCCGACAGTTTCCATCAGCCCCAGCATTTT.

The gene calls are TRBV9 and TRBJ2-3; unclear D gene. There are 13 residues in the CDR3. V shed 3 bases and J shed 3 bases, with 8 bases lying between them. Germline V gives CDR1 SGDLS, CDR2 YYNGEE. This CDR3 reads CASSEGRTDTQYF. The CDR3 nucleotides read TGTGCCAGCAGCGAGGGAAGGACAGATACGCAGTATTTT.

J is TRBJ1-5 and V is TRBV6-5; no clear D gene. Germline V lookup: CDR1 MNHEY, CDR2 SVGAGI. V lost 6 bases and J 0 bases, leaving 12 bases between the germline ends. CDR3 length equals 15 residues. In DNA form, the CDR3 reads TGTGCCAGCAGCCGACACATTTATAGCAATCAGCCCCAGCATTTT. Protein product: CASSRHIYSNQPQHF.

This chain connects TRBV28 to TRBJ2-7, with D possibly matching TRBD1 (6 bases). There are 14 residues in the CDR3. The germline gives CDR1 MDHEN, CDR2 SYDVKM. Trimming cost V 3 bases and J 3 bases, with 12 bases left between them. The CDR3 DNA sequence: TGTGCCAGCAGTTTTGAAGGGGGACGCTACGAGCAGTACTTC. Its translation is CASSFEGGRYEQYF.

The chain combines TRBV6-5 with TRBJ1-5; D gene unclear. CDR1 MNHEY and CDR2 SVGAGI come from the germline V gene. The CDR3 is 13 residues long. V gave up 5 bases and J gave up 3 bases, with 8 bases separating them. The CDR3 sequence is CASSTQHNQPQHF. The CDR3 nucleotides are TGTGCCAGCAGTACACAGCACAATCAGCCCCAGCATTTT.

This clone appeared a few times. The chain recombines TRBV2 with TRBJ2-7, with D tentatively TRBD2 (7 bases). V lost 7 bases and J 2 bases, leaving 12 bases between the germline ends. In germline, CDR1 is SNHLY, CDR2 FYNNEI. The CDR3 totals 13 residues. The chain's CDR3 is CASTQGGAYEQYF. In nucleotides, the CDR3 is TGTGCCAGCACCCAAGGGGGGGCCTACGAGCAGTACTTC.

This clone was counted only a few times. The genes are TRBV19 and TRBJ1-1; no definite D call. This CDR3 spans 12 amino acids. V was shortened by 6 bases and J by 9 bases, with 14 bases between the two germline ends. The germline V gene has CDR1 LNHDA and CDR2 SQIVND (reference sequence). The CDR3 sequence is CASRVPGQKAFF. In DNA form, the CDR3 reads TGTGCCAGTAGAGTTCCGGGCCAAAAAGCTTTCTTT.

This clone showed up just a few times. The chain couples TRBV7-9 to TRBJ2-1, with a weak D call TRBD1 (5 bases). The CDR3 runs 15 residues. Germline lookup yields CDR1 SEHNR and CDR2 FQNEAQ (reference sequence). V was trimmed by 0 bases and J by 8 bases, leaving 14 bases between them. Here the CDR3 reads CASSLAGGRVHEQFF. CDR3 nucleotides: TGTGCCAGCAGCTTAGCAGGCGGCAGGGTCCATGAGCAGTTCTTC.

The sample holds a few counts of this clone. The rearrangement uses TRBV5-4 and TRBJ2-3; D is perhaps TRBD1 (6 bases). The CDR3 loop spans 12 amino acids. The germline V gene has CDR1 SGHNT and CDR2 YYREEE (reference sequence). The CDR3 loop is CSAGVYPDTQYF. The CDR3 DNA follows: TGTTCGGCAGGGGTGTATCCAGATACGCAGTATTTT.

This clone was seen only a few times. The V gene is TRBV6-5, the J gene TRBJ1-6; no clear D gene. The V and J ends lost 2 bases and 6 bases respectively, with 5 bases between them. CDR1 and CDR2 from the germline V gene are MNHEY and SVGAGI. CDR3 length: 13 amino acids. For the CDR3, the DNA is TGTGCCAGCAGTTACGAGACTAATTCACCCCTCCACTTT. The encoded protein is CASSYETNSPLHF.

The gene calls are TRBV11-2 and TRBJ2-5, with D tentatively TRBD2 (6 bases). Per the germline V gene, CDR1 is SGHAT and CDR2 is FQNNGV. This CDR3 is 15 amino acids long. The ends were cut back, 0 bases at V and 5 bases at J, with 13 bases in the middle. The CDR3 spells CASSLDRGGQETQYF. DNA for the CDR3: TGTGCCAGCAGCTTAGATCGTGGAGGGCAGGAGACCCAGTACTTC.

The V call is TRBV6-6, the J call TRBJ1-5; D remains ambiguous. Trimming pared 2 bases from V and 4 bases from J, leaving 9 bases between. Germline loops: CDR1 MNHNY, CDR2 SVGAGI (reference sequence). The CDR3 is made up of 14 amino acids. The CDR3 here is CASSYVDVNQPQHF. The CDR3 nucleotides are TGTGCCAGCAGTTACGTGGATGTAAATCAGCCCCAGCATTTT.

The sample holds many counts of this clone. CDR3 nucleotides: TGTGCCAGCAGCTTAGTATTAGCGGGGGTGTCAGATACGCAGTATTTT. This gives the protein CASSLVLAGVSDTQYF. The chain couples TRBV7-2 to TRBJ2-3; TRBD2 matches 9 bases. With V trimmed by 1 base and J by 4 bases, 6 bases remained unmatched. This CDR3 is built from 16 residues. The V gene's germline CDR1 is SGHTA and CDR2 FQGNSA.

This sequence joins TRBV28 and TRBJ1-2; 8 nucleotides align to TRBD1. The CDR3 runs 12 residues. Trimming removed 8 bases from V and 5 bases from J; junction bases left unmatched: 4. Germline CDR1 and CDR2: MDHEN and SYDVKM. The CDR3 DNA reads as TGTGCCAGCCGGGACAGGTCTTATGGCTACACCTTC. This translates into CASRDRSYGYTF.

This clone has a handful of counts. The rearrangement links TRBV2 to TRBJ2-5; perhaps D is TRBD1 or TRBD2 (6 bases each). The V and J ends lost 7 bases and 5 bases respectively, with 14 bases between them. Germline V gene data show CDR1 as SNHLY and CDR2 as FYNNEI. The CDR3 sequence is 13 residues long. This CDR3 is CASNRGEDETQYF. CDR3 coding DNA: TGTGCCAGCAATAGGGGGGAAGATGAGACCCAGTACTTC.

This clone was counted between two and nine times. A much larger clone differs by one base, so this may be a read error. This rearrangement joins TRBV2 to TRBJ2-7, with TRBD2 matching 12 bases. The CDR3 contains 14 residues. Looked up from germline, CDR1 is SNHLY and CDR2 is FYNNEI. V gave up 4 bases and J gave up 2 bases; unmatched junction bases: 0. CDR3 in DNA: TGTGCCAGCAGTGGACTAGCGGGGGCCTACGAGCAGTACTTC. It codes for CASSGLAGAYEQYF. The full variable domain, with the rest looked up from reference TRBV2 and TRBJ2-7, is EPEVTQTPSHQVTQMGQEVILRCVPISNHLYFYWYRQILGQKVEFLVSFYNNEISEKSEIFDDQFSVERPDGSNFTLKIRSTKLEDSAMYFCASSGLAGAYEQYFGPGTRLTVT.

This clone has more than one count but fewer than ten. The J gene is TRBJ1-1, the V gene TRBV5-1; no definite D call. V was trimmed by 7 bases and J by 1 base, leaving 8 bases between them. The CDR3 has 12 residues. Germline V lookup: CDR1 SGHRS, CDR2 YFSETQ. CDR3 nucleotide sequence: TGCGCCAGCGCACGGACGAACACTGAAGCTTTCTTT. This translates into CASARTNTEAFF.

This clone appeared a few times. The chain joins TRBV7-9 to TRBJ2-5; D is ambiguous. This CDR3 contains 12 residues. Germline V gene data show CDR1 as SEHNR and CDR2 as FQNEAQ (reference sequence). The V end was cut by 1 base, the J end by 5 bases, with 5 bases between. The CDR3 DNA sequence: TGTGCCAGCAGCTTAGTTGCTGAGACCCAGTACTTC. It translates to CASSLVAETQYF.

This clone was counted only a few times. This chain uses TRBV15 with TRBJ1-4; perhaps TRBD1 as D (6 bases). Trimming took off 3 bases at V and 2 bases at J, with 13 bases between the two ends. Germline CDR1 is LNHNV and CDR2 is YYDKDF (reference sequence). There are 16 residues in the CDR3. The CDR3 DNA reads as TGTGCCACCAGCAGGACTGGACAGACCACTAATGAAAAACTGTTTTTT. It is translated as CATSRTGQTTNEKLFF.

Here the CDR3 reads CASSLGWGMNTEAFF. The CDR3 coding sequence is TGCGCCAGCAGCTTGGGATGGGGTATGAACACTGAAGCTTTCTTT. The chain joins TRBV5-1 to TRBJ1-1, with D unclear. The length of the CDR3 is 15 residues. The germline V gene encodes CDR1 SGHRS and CDR2 YFSETQ. Trimming removed 0 bases at V and 0 bases at J, with 9 bases between. Drawing the rest from reference TRBV5-1 and TRBJ1-1, the complete variable domain is KAGVTQTPRYLIKTRGQQVTLSCSPISGHRSVSWYQQTPGQGLQFLFEYFSETQRNKGNFPGRFSGRQFSNSRSEMNVSTLELGDSALYLCASSLGWGMNTEAFFGQGTRLTVV.